Following are 29 T cell receptor beta chains from one sample sequenced in a study of spatial heterogeneity in lung cancer. One entry per CDR3 protein, called by TCRdb with MiXCR from the 5' RACE reads. The sample consists of 30,000 to 40,000 distinct CDR3 sequences, around 5.5% of them appearing once. Stated time point: sample taken at primary tumor resection. Whole RNA obtained from tumor, nontumor lung or frozen PBMC underwent sequencing without sorting. The sequencing here drew on PBMCs, taken at surgery. The receptors here all came from a female donor with early-stage non-small cell lung cancer.

The V gene is TRBV6-5, the J gene TRBJ2-1, with D possibly TRBD2 on 5 matching bases. The CDR3 runs 15 residues. Trimming removed 5 bases from V and 2 bases from J, with 13 bases in between. Germline loops: CDR1 MNHEY, CDR2 SVGAGI. The CDR3: CASSPRTRPYNEQFF. CDR3 bases: TGTGCCAGCAGTCCTCGGACTCGTCCCTACAATGAGCAGTTCTTC.

This clonotype was detected many times. DNA of the CDR3: TGTGCCAGCAGTTTTGCGACTGGCAGGGTATCCGAGCAGTACTTC. It translates to CASSFATGRVSEQYF. The genes are TRBV28 and TRBJ2-7, with TRBD1 as a possible D gene (5 bases). CDR3 length: 15 residues. The V end lost 3 bases, the J end lost 6 bases, and 18 bases lay between the germline ends. Germline V lookup: CDR1 MDHEN, CDR2 SYDVKM.

This clonotype was recorded many times. The genes are TRBV9 and TRBJ2-2; no clear D gene. From germline, CDR1 is SGDLS and CDR2 YYNGEE. The CDR3 loop spans 12 amino acids. V was clipped by 3 bases and J by 8 bases, with 8 bases between them. The CDR3 spells CASSGHGGELFF. DNA of the CDR3: TGTGCCAGCAGCGGCCATGGGGGGGAGCTGTTTTTT.

In this sample, this clonotype turned up a few times. The chain carries TRBV20-1 and TRBJ1-5; no clear D gene. Trimming cost V 3 bases and J 1 base, with 10 bases left between them. The germline V gene encodes CDR1 DFQATT and CDR2 SNEGSKA (reference sequence). CDR3 length: 14 residues. CDR3 DNA sequence: TGCAGTGCTAGTCCTCAGGCGAGCAATCAGCCCCAGCATTTT. Translation: CSASPQASNQPQHF.

This clonotype has a count of ten or more. This chain connects TRBV5-4 to TRBJ1-2; no clear D gene. The CDR3 runs to 14 residues. Trimming took 4 bases from V and 2 from J, leaving 12 bases between them. Germline CDR1 reads SGHNT; CDR2 reads YYREEE (reference sequence). CDR3 residues: CASSGKGRNYGYTF. The CDR3 region has the DNA TGTGCCAGCAGCGGGAAGGGAAGGAACTATGGCTACACCTTC.

At least ten counts were recorded for this clonotype. V and J are TRBV28 and TRBJ1-5; no reliable D call. The CDR3 is made up of 16 amino acids. V lost 3 bases and J 0 bases, leaving 12 bases between the germline ends. The V gene's germline CDR1 is MDHEN and CDR2 SYDVKM. The CDR3 DNA reads as TGTGCCAGCAGTTTGGGTGCAGCTTATAGCAATCAGCCCCAGCATTTT. This sequence encodes CASSLGAAYSNQPQHF.

This clonotype was seen repeatedly, ten times or more. The rearrangement links TRBV9 to TRBJ1-5; maybe TRBD1 (5 bases). CDR3 size: 15 residues. The germline V gene has CDR1 SGDLS and CDR2 YYNGEE. V lost 0 bases and J lost 0, with 7 bases in between. CDR3 bases: TGTGCCAGCAGCGTAGGAGGGGTTAGCAATCAGCCCCAGCATTTT. Protein: CASSVGGVSNQPQHF.

This clonotype was counted only a few times. The chain combines TRBV14 with TRBJ1-5; possible D gene TRBD1, 5 bases. This CDR3 region has 17 residues. Trimming removed 3 bases from V and 0 bases from J, with 15 bases in between. The germline CDR1 and CDR2 sequences are SGHDN and FVKESK. The CDR3: CASSHQGFIYSNQPQHF. CDR3 DNA sequence: TGTGCCAGCAGCCACCAGGGCTTCATTTATAGCAATCAGCCCCAGCATTTT.

This clonotype has only a few counts. This chain connects TRBV6-2 or TRBV6-3 to TRBJ1-1; 7 positions match TRBD1. Germline values: CDR1 MNHEY, CDR2 SVGEGT. The CDR3 loop spans 12 amino acids. V trimming: 2 bases; J trimming: 11 bases; junction bases outside the gene matches: 5. Here the CDR3 DNA reads TGTGCCAGCAGTTACCCAGACAGGGATGCTTTCTTT. It specifies CASSYPDRDAFF.

This clonotype has a handful of counts. This CDR3 is CASSAGTGGDQPQHF. The DNA for the CDR3 is TGTGCCAGCAGTGCCGGGACAGGGGGCGATCAGCCCCAGCATTTT. V is TRBV6-1 and J is TRBJ1-5, with 12 positions matching TRBD1. Unmatched junction bases numbered 3, after V lost 4 bases and J lost 5 bases. This CDR3 contains 15 residues. Germline V gene sequence: CDR1 MNHNS, CDR2 SASEGT.

This clonotype occurred many times. The chain is built from TRBV5-6 and TRBJ1-2; D perhaps matches TRBD1 (6 bases). Deletions cut 4 bases from V and 8 bases from J, with 15 bases between. The germline V gene has CDR1 SGHDT and CDR2 YYEEEE. The CDR3 runs to 13 residues. CDR3 in amino acids: CASSRGPEGGYTF. The DNA for the CDR3 is TGTGCCAGCAGCCGGGGGCCAGAGGGAGGCTACACCTTC.

This clonotype was counted many times. The V call is TRBV10-2, the J call TRBJ2-3; D not certain. The length of the CDR3 is 14 residues. CDR1 is WSHSY, CDR2 SAAADI, per germline. V shed 8 bases and J shed 2 bases, with 14 bases lying between them. DNA of the CDR3: TGCGCCAGCTCTTCCAACCGTCACACAGATACGCAGTATTTT. As protein: CASSSNRHTDTQYF.

This clonotype appeared many times. The chain joins TRBV9 to TRBJ1-3, with TRBD1 matching over 8 bases. In germline, CDR1 is SGDLS, CDR2 YYNGEE. Unmatched junction bases numbered 5, after V lost 2 bases and J lost 4 bases. The CDR3 is 15 residues long. The DNA of the CDR3 is TGTGCCAGCAGCGTGGCGGACAGGGACGGAAACACCATATATTTT. It translates to CASSVADRDGNTIYF.

This clonotype has ten or more counts. The rearrangement uses TRBV7-9 and TRBJ2-7; TRBD2 might be the D (5 bases). Trimming stripped 1 base from V and 2 bases from J, with 12 bases between. CDR3 length: 15 amino acids. The germline CDR1 and CDR2 sequences are SEHNR and FQNEAQ (reference sequence). The CDR3, as DNA: TGTGCCAGCAGCTTAGGGGGAGCCCTGACCTACGAGCAGTACTTC. Its translation is CASSLGGALTYEQYF.

This clonotype appeared many times. V usage is TRBV28 and J usage is TRBJ1-2, with D tentatively TRBD1 (6 bases). Germline CDR1 reads MDHEN; CDR2 reads SYDVKM. This CDR3 spans 15 amino acids. Between the trimmed V and J ends, which lost 6 bases and 3 bases, there was a span of 17 bases. For the CDR3, the DNA is TGTGCCAGCAGCCTATATACAGGGTATGACTATGGCTACACCTTC. It is translated as CASSLYTGYDYGYTF.

Many counts were recorded for this clonotype. The rearrangement joins TRBV7-9 to TRBJ1-2, with 7 positions matching TRBD1. V shed 0 bases, J shed 8 bases, and the junction held 6 bases outside the gene matches. Germline assignment: CDR1 SEHNR and CDR2 FQNEAQ (reference sequence). The CDR3 has 14 residues. CDR3 sequence: CASSLAETGSGYTF. CDR3 sequence (DNA): TGTGCCAGCAGCTTAGCCGAGACAGGGTCGGGCTACACCTTC.

In this sample, this clonotype turned up many times. The chain has TRBV30 and TRBJ2-3, with TRBD2 as a possible D gene (5 bases). This CDR3 spans 14 amino acids. The germline V and J ends were trimmed by 4 bases and 6 bases, with 17 bases remaining between them. Germline assignment: CDR1 GTSNPN and CDR2 SVGIG (reference sequence). The CDR3 protein is CAWTDGPGSDTQYF. Written as DNA, the CDR3 is TGTGCCTGGACCGACGGCCCGGGATCGGATACGCAGTATTTT.

This clonotype was found many times. CDR3 amino acids: CASRQDRGGLDEQFF. CDR3 coding DNA: TGTGCCAGCAGACAGGACAGGGGGGGTTTGGATGAGCAGTTCTTC. The chain couples TRBV6-1 to TRBJ2-1; TRBD1 agrees at 10 bases. V trimming: 6 bases; J trimming: 8 bases; junction bases outside the gene matches: 10. Germline V lookup: CDR1 MNHNS, CDR2 SASEGT. The CDR3 is made up of 15 amino acids.

Relative to its sample, this clonotype is medium-sized (0.01 to 0.1%). The V call is TRBV9, the J call TRBJ1-3; a possible D gene is TRBD1 (6 bases). Germline loops: CDR1 SGDLS, CDR2 YYNGEE. Trimming pared 2 bases from V and 1 base from J, leaving 13 bases between. This CDR3 contains 16 residues. CDR3 sequence (DNA): TGTGCCAGCAGCGTTTCGACAGGAAGGTCTGGAAACACCATATATTTT. This translates into CASSVSTGRSGNTIYF.

This clonotype occurred many times. The chain links TRBV2 to TRBJ2-1; 8 bases agree with TRBD1. Looked up from germline, CDR1 is SNHLY and CDR2 is FYNNEI. This CDR3 has 17 amino acids. The V and J ends lost 6 bases and 6 bases, in that order; junction bases with no gene match: 16. This CDR3 is CASRKSWAWTGSNEQFF. DNA for the CDR3: TGTGCCAGCAGGAAGAGCTGGGCGTGGACAGGGTCCAATGAGCAGTTCTTC.

This clonotype was seen ten or more times. The chain couples TRBV10-3 to TRBJ2-1; the D call may be TRBD1 or TRBD2 (5 bases each). This CDR3 is 16 amino acids long. V was cut by 3 bases and J by 6 bases, with 18 bases left in between. Per the germline V gene, CDR1 is ENHRY and CDR2 is SYGVKD. CDR3 residues: CAISDPRQGGGNEQFF. The CDR3 region has the DNA TGTGCCATCAGTGACCCGCGGCAGGGTGGAGGCAATGAGCAGTTCTTC.

J is TRBJ1-2 and V is TRBV7-8; D is unresolved. The germline CDR1 and CDR2 sequences are SGHVS and FQNEAQ. CDR3 length equals 14 residues. Trimming stripped 10 bases from V and 2 bases from J, with 17 bases between. CDR3 sequence reads: CATAKNDGNYGYTF. For the CDR3, the DNA is TGTGCCACGGCGAAGAACGACGGAAACTATGGCTACACCTTC.

By sample share, this clonotype is medium-sized. This chain joins TRBV10-2 and TRBJ1-1; D gene uncertain. V dropped 2 bases and J dropped 4 bases, with 11 bases sitting between them. CDR1 WSHSY and CDR2 SAAADI come from the germline V gene. There are 14 residues in the CDR3. The DNA of the CDR3 is TGCGCCAGCAGTGAGATTGAGGTCGGCACTGAAGCTTTCTTT. Its translation is CASSEIEVGTEAFF.

This clonotype was detected only a few times. The V gene is TRBV6-5, the J gene TRBJ1-6; 8 bases map to TRBD1. Germline-derived CDR1 and CDR2 are MNHEY and SVGAGI. The CDR3 is 15 residues long. V lost 6 bases, J lost 5 bases, and 6 bases stayed unmatched. The CDR3 sequence: CASSRDRGHNSPLHF. The CDR3 DNA reads TGTGCCAGCAGCCGAGACAGGGGCCATAATTCACCCCTCCACTTT.

This clonotype was seen repeatedly, ten times or more. Here the CDR3 reads CASSSWTTGGEQYF. The CDR3 region has the DNA TGTGCCAGCAGTTCCTGGACAACAGGGGGCGAGCAGTACTTC. This chain uses TRBV12-3 or TRBV12-4 with TRBJ2-7, with 8 bases matching TRBD1. Trimming at V came to 4 bases and at J to 6 bases, leaving 8 bases not matched to a gene. The CDR3 runs 14 residues.

In this sample, this clonotype turned up many times. The CDR3 sequence is CASSASGADEQFF. The DNA for the CDR3 is TGTGCCAGCAGTGCTAGCGGGGCCGACGAGCAGTTCTTC. V gene TRBV7-9 combines with J gene TRBJ2-1; 9 nucleotides agree with TRBD2. The junction had 7 bases not matched to a gene; V was cut back by 6 bases and J by 10 bases. CDR3 size: 13 residues. CDR1 and CDR2 (germline): SEHNR, FQNEAQ (reference sequence).

The chain couples TRBV7-3 to TRBJ2-1; D uncertain. The CDR3 spans 13 residues. V lost 5 bases and J lost 3, with 8 bases in between. Germline V gene data show CDR1 as SGHTA and CDR2 as FQGTGA. The DNA of the CDR3 is TGTGCCAGCAGCCTGGACGGCTACAATGAGCAGTTCTTC. It yields the protein CASSLDGYNEQFF.

This clonotype showed up many times. The rearrangement links TRBV4-1 to TRBJ1-5; 10 nucleotides line up with TRBD1. Germline loops: CDR1 MGHRA, CDR2 YSYEKL. This CDR3 has 17 amino acids. V shed 3 bases and J 5 bases; nucleotides not matched to a gene: 10. CDR3 loop: CASSQGPGTGADQPQHF. CDR3 nucleotide sequence: TGCGCCAGCAGCCAGGGTCCCGGGACAGGGGCAGATCAGCCCCAGCATTTT.

This clonotype has just a few counts. The chain carries TRBV19 and TRBJ1-1; the D is unclear. Deletions cut 6 bases from V and 0 bases from J, with 14 bases between. This CDR3 is 15 amino acids long. Germline CDR1 and CDR2: LNHDA and SQIVND (reference sequence). In DNA form, the CDR3 reads TGTGCCAGTAGAGTCGACGGAGCTATGAACACTGAAGCTTTCTTT. Residues: CASRVDGAMNTEAFF.